This entry lists 22 T cell receptor beta chains sequenced from one sample in a study of CD8+CD57+ T cells in acquired aplastic anemia. Patients included in sequencing had previously demonstrated CD8+CD57+ cell expansion by flow cytometry. Using genomic DNA as the template, TCR beta VDJ and CDR3 profiling was carried out. TCRdb re-analysed the reads in MiXCR, keeping a single row per CDR3 protein. The data show roughly 93,000 distinct CDR3 sequences, with around 70% seen just once and about 62% held by the top ten. Sequencing used sorted CD4+, CD8+, or CD8+CD57+ T cells (not recorded which) from PBMCs. These receptors all come from a human donor with aplastic anemia.

This chain connects TRBV7-6 to TRBJ2-2, with D hard to call. This CDR3 region has 14 residues. Trimming shortened V by 4 bases and J by 6 bases, and 12 bases separated the two germline ends. Germline values: CDR1 SGHVS, CDR2 FNYEAQ. CDR3 in amino acids: CASSSLLVSGELFF. DNA for the CDR3: TGTGCCAGCAGCTCCCTTTTGGTGTCCGGGGAGCTGTTTTTT.

The chain is built from TRBV10-3 and TRBJ2-3, with D possibly being TRBD2 (7 bases). The germline gives CDR1 ENHRY, CDR2 SYGVKD. This CDR3 is built from 16 residues. Trimming pared 5 bases from V and 0 bases from J, leaving 15 bases between. The CDR3 DNA sequence: TGTGCCATCAGTAGGGGGGGGACAATTAGCACAGATACGCAGTATTTT. Residues: CAISRGGTISTDTQYF.

This clonotype has a handful of counts. This rearrangement joins TRBV10-3 to TRBJ1-1, with TRBD1 matching 7 bases. This CDR3 is 13 amino acids long. Trimming removed 4 bases from V and 3 bases from J; junction bases left unmatched: 2. Germline V gene data show CDR1 as ENHRY and CDR2 as SYGVKD. CDR3 sequence reads: CAISGDRDTEAFF. The CDR3 bases are TGTGCCATCAGTGGAGACAGGGACACTGAAGCTTTCTTT.

This clonotype appeared many times. V is TRBV5-4 and J is TRBJ2-7; maybe TRBD2 (5 bases). Looked up from germline, CDR1 is SGHNT and CDR2 is YYREEE (reference sequence). CDR3 length equals 13 residues. Trimming pared 2 bases from V and 4 bases from J, leaving 10 bases between. The CDR3 sequence is CASSFGGSYEQYF. CDR3 nucleotides: TGTGCCAGCAGCTTTGGAGGTTCGTACGAGCAGTACTTC.

The V call is TRBV4-1, the J call TRBJ2-1; 8 bases are a match to TRBD2. This CDR3 spans 16 amino acids. Germline-derived CDR1 and CDR2 are MGHRA and YSYEKL. Trimming took 0 bases from V and 12 from J; bases not matched to a gene: 13. The CDR3 nucleotides read TGCGCCAGCAGCCAAGATCGTAGCGGGGCGCTCAGTGGGCAGTTCTTC. Translation: CASSQDRSGALSGQFF.

The chain uses TRBV9 and TRBJ2-7, with TRBD2 matching over 12 bases. CDR3 size: 15 residues. V trimming: 4 bases; J trimming: 2 bases; junction bases outside the gene matches: 4. The V gene's germline CDR1 is SGDLS and CDR2 YYNGEE. The CDR3 DNA reads TGTGCCAGCAGCCCTCGACTAGCGGGGGCCTACGAGCAGTACTTC. This sequence encodes CASSPRLAGAYEQYF.

This chain joins TRBV20-1 and TRBJ2-3; a possible D gene is TRBD2 (6 bases). Germline CDR1 reads DFQATT; CDR2 reads SNEGSKA (reference sequence). The CDR3 length is 13 residues. Trimming left V 2 bases short and J 4 bases short, with 10 bases between. The CDR3 nucleotides read TGCAGTGCTAGACTTAGCGGTCCAGATACGCAGTATTTT. It codes for CSARLSGPDTQYF.

This clonotype was picked up a small number of times. The gene calls are TRBV24-1 and TRBJ2-1; no firm D call. The CDR3 runs 12 residues. Trimming pared 3 bases from V and 9 bases from J, leaving 8 bases between. Germline V gene sequence: CDR1 KGHDR, CDR2 SFDVKD. Here the CDR3 reads CATSDQTSEQFF. The CDR3 bases are TGTGCCACCAGTGATCAGACATCTGAGCAGTTCTTC.

The table lists this clonotype with many counts. This rearrangement joins TRBV29-1 to TRBJ1-1, with D unclear. This CDR3 spans 15 amino acids. The V gene lost 7 bases and the J gene lost 1 base, with 19 bases spanning the gap. In germline, CDR1 is SQVTM, CDR2 ANQGSEA. The CDR3 DNA reads TGCAGCGGGGCGCCCATTTCTGGCGGGAACACTGAAGCTTTCTTT. This codes for CSGAPISGGNTEAFF.

The chain recombines TRBV15 with TRBJ2-7, with a tentative D call TRBD2 (5 bases). There are 14 residues in the CDR3. V lost 4 bases, J lost 1 base, and 11 bases lay in between. CDR1 and CDR2 (germline): LNHNV, YYDKDF (reference sequence). The CDR3 DNA reads as TGTGCCACCAGCACCATGGGCGGGTCCTACGAGCAGTACTTC. Its translation: CATSTMGGSYEQYF.

The chain is built from TRBV10-3 and TRBJ1-1; a weak D match, TRBD1 (6 bases). The CDR3 loop spans 13 amino acids. The ends were cut back, 6 bases at V and 6 bases at J, with 14 bases in the middle. Germline CDR1 ENHRY, CDR2 SYGVKD. The CDR3: CAIRETGSSEAFF. The CDR3 DNA sequence: TGTGCCATCAGGGAGACAGGCTCATCTGAAGCTTTCTTT.

This clonotype was seen only once. The CDR3 DNA is TGTGCCACCAGTGAAACAGCGAACACCGGGGAGCTGTTTTTT. It codes for CATSETANTGELFF. This chain links TRBV24-1 with TRBJ2-2; D remains ambiguous. This CDR3 comprises 14 residues. The germline gives CDR1 KGHDR, CDR2 SFDVKD. V was shortened by 4 bases and J by 0 bases, with 5 bases between the two germline ends.

The chain has TRBV24-1 and TRBJ2-3, with D tentatively TRBD1 or TRBD2 (5 bases each). CDR1 and CDR2 from the germline V gene are KGHDR and SFDVKD. The CDR3 runs to 13 residues. V was shortened by 10 bases and J by 0 bases, with 10 bases between the two germline ends. As DNA, the CDR3 is TGTGCCACAGGGACGGATAGCACAGATACGCAGTATTTT. Its translation: CATGTDSTDTQYF.

This clonotype was seen at least ten times. The chain recombines TRBV15 with TRBJ2-3; 10 positions match TRBD2. The ends lost 9 bases at V and 2 bases at J; junction bases unmatched: 11. Germline V gene sequence: CDR1 LNHNV, CDR2 YYDKDF (reference sequence). This CDR3 comprises 16 residues. This chain's CDR3 is CATRPGLADFTDTQYF. The DNA for the CDR3 is TGTGCCACACGGCCCGGACTAGCGGATTTCACAGATACGCAGTATTTT.

This clonotype appeared a few times. Written as DNA, the CDR3 is TGTGCCACCAGCAGGGTAAAGGGCAGACAAGAGACCCAGTACTTC. Translation gives CATSRVKGRQETQYF. The chain joins TRBV15 to TRBJ2-5; no definite D call. Germline V gives CDR1 LNHNV, CDR2 YYDKDF (reference sequence). The V end was cut by 3 bases, the J end by 2 bases, with 13 bases between. This CDR3 spans 15 amino acids. The complete variable domain, with remaining parts taken from reference TRBV15 and TRBJ2-5, reads DAMVIQNPRYQVTQFGKPVTLSCSQTLNHNVMYWYQQKSSQAPKLLFHYYDKDFNNEADTPDNFQSRRPNTSFCFLDIRSPGLGDTAMYLCATSRVKGRQETQYFGPGTRLLVL.

This clonotype was observed a single time. The V call is TRBV19, the J call TRBJ1-1; no definite D call. Looked up from germline, CDR1 is LNHDA and CDR2 is SQIVND (reference sequence). CDR3 length equals 14 residues. V lost 6 bases to trimming and J lost 6 bases, with 17 bases between them. As DNA, the CDR3 is TGTGCCAGTAGCCCTACGGTGGGAAAGGCTGAAGCTTTCTTT. Its protein product is CASSPTVGKAEAFF.

The chain uses TRBV7-3 and TRBJ2-7; D may be TRBD2 (7 bases). The germline V gene has CDR1 SGHTA and CDR2 FQGTGA. V lost 2 bases, J lost 2 bases, and 13 bases lay in between. The CDR3 is 15 residues long. The CDR3 DNA reads TGTGCCAGCAGCTTACAGAACGGGGGGCCCTACGAGCAGTACTTC. It encodes CASSLQNGGPYEQYF.

This clonotype was counted a few times. This chain joins TRBV7-8 and TRBJ1-6, with 8 bases lining up with TRBD1. Germline V gene sequence: CDR1 SGHVS, CDR2 FQNEAQ. The ends lost 5 bases at V and 9 bases at J; junction bases unmatched: 12. The CDR3 is made up of 16 amino acids. CDR3 nucleotide sequence: TGTGCCAGCAGCCTATCCGGGACAGGCGAATTTTCACCCCTCCACTTT. This codes for CASSLSGTGEFSPLHF.

In this sample, this clonotype turned up many times. This chain uses TRBV11-2 with TRBJ2-5, with 7 bases identical to TRBD1. CDR1 is SGHAT and CDR2 is FQNNGV in the germline V gene. The CDR3 extends over 14 amino acids. V dropped 5 bases and J dropped 4; count of bases not matched to a gene: 7. The CDR3 DNA is TGTGCCAGCAGCCCTCCAACAGGGGTAGAGACCCAGTACTTC. Its protein product is CASSPPTGVETQYF.

This chain links TRBV19 with TRBJ1-5, with D unresolved. V gave up 1 base and J gave up 7 bases, with 14 bases separating them. There are 15 residues in the CDR3. Looked up from germline, CDR1 is LNHDA and CDR2 is SQIVND (reference sequence). In nucleotides, the CDR3 is TGTGCCAGTAGTATAGGGGCAGGCCCGAGGCAGCCCCAGCATTTT. This encodes CASSIGAGPRQPQHF.

The chain carries TRBV7-9 and TRBJ1-5, with D perhaps TRBD1 (6 bases). This CDR3 is built from 14 residues. Trimming left V 8 bases short and J 6 bases short, with 17 bases between. The germline V gene encodes CDR1 SEHNR and CDR2 FQNEAQ (reference sequence). CDR3 residues: CASALSGEGQPQHF. The CDR3 DNA follows: TGTGCCAGCGCCCTGTCAGGGGAAGGTCAGCCCCAGCATTTT. The whole variable domain, remainder taken from reference TRBV7-9 and TRBJ1-5, is DTGVSQNPRHKITKRGQNVTFRCDPISEHNRLYWYRQTLGQGPEFLTYFQNEAQLEKSRLLSDRFSAERPKGSFSTLEIQRTEQGDSAMYLCASALSGEGQPQHFGDGTRLSIL.

The chain joins TRBV10-3 to TRBJ2-6, with D perhaps matching TRBD1 or TRBD2 (6 bases each). Trimming cost V 11 bases and J 2 bases, with 10 bases left between them. The CDR3 is 13 amino acids. Germline CDR1 and CDR2: ENHRY and SYGVKD. Written as DNA, the CDR3 is TGTGCCGGAGGGGGGACTGGGGCCAACGTCCTGACTTTC. Protein sequence: CAGGGTGANVLTF.